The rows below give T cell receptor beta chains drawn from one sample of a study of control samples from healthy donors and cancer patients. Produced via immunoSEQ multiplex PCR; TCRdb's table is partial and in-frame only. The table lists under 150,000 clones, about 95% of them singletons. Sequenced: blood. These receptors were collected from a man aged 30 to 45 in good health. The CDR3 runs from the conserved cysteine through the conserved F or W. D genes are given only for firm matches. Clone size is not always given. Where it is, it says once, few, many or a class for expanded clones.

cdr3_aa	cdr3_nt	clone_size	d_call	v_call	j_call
CASISQGAANTEAFF	TGTGCCAGTATCTCGCAGGGAGCCGCGAACACTGAAGCTTTCTTT	NA	NA	TRBV19	TRBJ1-1
CASSTASGVDTQYF	TGTGCCAGTAGTACGGCTAGCGGGGTAGATACGCAGTATTTT	NA	TRBD2	TRBV19	TRBJ2-3
CASSFGTDNSPLHF	TGTGCCAGCAGCTTCGGGACAGATAATTCACCCCTCCACTTT	NA	TRBD1	TRBV7-8	TRBJ1-6
CASSESLDRGLTQYF	TGTGCCAGCAGTGAGAGCTTGGACAGGGGATTGACGCAGTATTTT	NA	TRBD1	TRBV6-1	TRBJ2-3
CASSLGSSSYNEQFF	TGTGCCAGCAGCTTAGGATCGTCCTCCTACAATGAGCAGTTCTTC	NA	NA	TRBV11-3	TRBJ2-1
CASSPATGQETQYF	TGTGCCAGCTCACCAGCGACAGGGCAAGAGACCCAGTACTTC	NA	TRBD1	TRBV18	TRBJ2-5
CASSSSGTPDYNEQFF	TGTGCTAGCAGCTCTTCCGGGACACCCGACTACAATGAGCAGTTCTTC	NA	NA	TRBV7-7	TRBJ2-1
CASSPPWFYPGTGDGYTF	TGTGCCAGCAGCCCACCTTGGTTTTACCCGGGGACAGGTGATGGCTACACCTTC	NA	TRBD1	TRBV3-1/TRBV3-2	TRBJ1-2
CASSVGWGAISNYGYTF	TGTGCCAGTAGTGTTGGCTGGGGGGCGATTTCCAACTATGGCTACACCTTC	NA	NA	TRBV19	TRBJ1-2
CASSYLWEMETQYF	TGTGCCAGCAGCTACTTATGGGAAATGGAGACCCAGTACTTC	NA	NA	TRBV11-2	TRBJ2-5
CASSPPSGGGRGYNEQFF	TGTGCCAGCAGCCCCCCAAGTGGGGGAGGGCGGGGGTACAATGAGCAGTTCTTC	NA	TRBD2	TRBV7-2	TRBJ2-1
CASSMGTGGSYEQYF	TGTGCCAGTAGTATGGGAACAGGGGGCTCCTACGAGCAGTACTTC	NA	TRBD1	TRBV19	TRBJ2-7
CSVGGKNTGELFF	TGCAGCGTTGGAGGGAAAAACACCGGGGAGCTGTTTTTT	NA	NA	TRBV29-1	TRBJ2-2
CASSITDTQYF	TGTGCCAGCAGCATCACAGATACGCAGTATTTT	NA	NA	TRBV7-9	TRBJ2-3
CASSLFSAGEKLFF	TGTGCCAGCAGCTTATTCTCAGCCGGGGAAAAACTGTTTTTT	NA	NA	TRBV5-4	TRBJ1-4
CASSQYGQGASSHTEAFF	TGTGCCAGCAGCCAATATGGGCAGGGGGCATCCAGTCACACTGAAGCTTTCTTT	NA	TRBD1	TRBV3-1/TRBV3-2	TRBJ1-1
CASSWTQETQYF	TGTGCCAGCAGCTGGACCCAAGAGACCCAGTACTTC	NA	NA	TRBV5-4	TRBJ2-5
CASSLKVHTGELFF	TGTGCCAGCAGCTTAAAAGTGCACACCGGGGAGCTGTTTTTT	NA	NA	TRBV7-2	TRBJ2-2
CASGVSGTDTQYF	TGTGCCAGCGGGGTGAGCGGTACAGATACGCAGTATTTT	once	NA	TRBV3-1/TRBV3-2	TRBJ2-3
CASSLGRRYEQYF	TGTGCCAGCAGCTTAGGCAGGCGCTACGAGCAGTACTTC	NA	NA	TRBV7-2	TRBJ2-7
CASSLVTVGSYEQYF	TGTGCCAGCAGCTTGGTGACGGTTGGCTCCTACGAGCAGTACTTC	NA	NA	TRBV5-5	TRBJ2-7
CASSLGRGGTDTQYF	TGCGCCAGCAGCTTGGGCCGGGGAGGGACAGATACGCAGTATTTT	NA	TRBD2	TRBV5-1	TRBJ2-3
CASSPGLAGGHYNEQFF	TGTGCCAGCAGCCCGGGATTAGCGGGGGGACACTACAATGAGCAGTTCTTC	NA	TRBD2	TRBV9	TRBJ2-1
CASSQDRRGVAYEQYF	TGCGCCAGCAGCCAAGATCGGCGGGGTGTTGCCTACGAGCAGTACTTC	NA	NA	TRBV4-1	TRBJ2-7
CASSLAGEGSPLHF	TGCGCCAGCAGCTTGGCCGGGGAGGGTTCACCCCTCCACTTT	NA	NA	TRBV5-1	TRBJ1-6
CASSAPGVRERTDTQYF	TGTGCCAGCAGTGCACCGGGGGTTAGGGAACGTACAGATACGCAGTATTTT	once	NA	TRBV6-4	TRBJ2-3
CASSLHPGQTKETNYGYTF	TGTGCCAGCAGCTTACATCCGGGACAAACTAAGGAAACTAACTATGGCTACACCTTC	NA	NA	TRBV21-1	TRBJ1-2
CASTPNPRGYEKLFF	TGTGCCAGCACCCCTAACCCCCGAGGATATGAAAAACTGTTTTTT	NA	NA	TRBV28	TRBJ1-4
CASSSPSGVGEQYF	TGTGCCAGCAGTTCTCCTAGCGGGGTGGGCGAGCAGTACTTC	once	TRBD2	TRBV6-2/TRBV6-3	TRBJ2-7
CASSSRHTNQETQYF	TGTGCCAGCAGCTCAAGACACACAAACCAAGAGACCCAGTACTTC	NA	NA	TRBV11-2	TRBJ2-5
CASSIRDRGGDQPQHF	TGTGCCAGTAGTATTAGGGACAGGGGAGGCGATCAGCCCCAGCATTTT	NA	TRBD1	TRBV19	TRBJ1-5
CASSAGVTEAFF	TGTGCCAGTAGTGCAGGAGTCACTGAAGCTTTCTTT	NA	NA	TRBV19	TRBJ1-1
CASSPRDEDTGELFF	TGTGCCAGCAGCCCCCGGGACGAGGACACCGGGGAGCTGTTTTTT	NA	NA	TRBV4-2	TRBJ2-2
CASSPGQSSTDTQYF	TGTGCCAGCAGCCCGGGACAGTCTAGCACAGATACGCAGTATTTT	NA	TRBD1	TRBV6-2/TRBV6-3	TRBJ2-3
CASSFSGNTIYF	TGCGCCAGCAGCTTTTCCGGAAACACCATATATTTT	NA	NA	TRBV5-1	TRBJ1-3
CAWSGRGHSPLHF	TGTGCCTGGAGCGGCAGGGGGCATTCACCCCTCCACTTT	NA	TRBD1	TRBV30	TRBJ1-6
CASSFQVNTEAFF	TGTGCCAGCAGTTTCCAGGTGAACACTGAAGCTTTCTTT	NA	NA	TRBV2	TRBJ1-1
CASSPRGDTQYF	TGTGCCAGCAGCCCGCGCGGAGATACGCAGTATTTT	NA	NA	TRBV7-3	TRBJ2-3
CATSRGTNTDTQYF	TGTGCCACCAGCAGGGGGACTAACACAGATACGCAGTATTTT	NA	TRBD2	TRBV15	TRBJ2-3
CASSLRQVMNTEAFF	TGTGCCAGCAGCTTAAGACAGGTCATGAACACTGAAGCTTTCTTT	NA	NA	TRBV7-8	TRBJ1-1
CASSEGTASTDTQYF	TGTGCCAGCAGTGAAGGGACAGCTAGCACAGATACGCAGTATTTT	NA	NA	TRBV2	TRBJ2-3
CASSQDSDEQFF	TGTGCCAGCAGCCAAGACTCCGATGAGCAGTTCTTC	NA	NA	TRBV3-1/TRBV3-2	TRBJ2-1
CASSLQVINQPQHF	TGTGCCAGCAGTCTACAGGTGATCAATCAGCCCCAGCATTTT	NA	NA	TRBV2	TRBJ1-5
CASSPYGQGDPKAFF	TGTGCCAGCAGCCCTTACGGACAGGGGGACCCGAAAGCTTTCTTT	NA	TRBD1	TRBV7-8	TRBJ1-1
CASSPSGQGNSPLHF	TGTGCCAGCTCACCATCGGGACAGGGGAATTCACCCCTCCACTTT	NA	TRBD1	TRBV18	TRBJ1-6
CASSPTHRVDTQYF	TGTGCCAGCAGTCCGACCCATCGGGTAGATACGCAGTATTTT	NA	NA	TRBV25-1	TRBJ2-3
CAWNSGTTGELFF	TGTGCCTGGAACTCCGGAACCACCGGGGAGCTGTTTTTT	NA	NA	TRBV30	TRBJ2-2
CASSQARNQVKANYGYTF	TGCGCCAGCAGCCAAGCAAGGAATCAGGTCAAAGCTAACTATGGCTACACCTTC	NA	NA	TRBV4-3	TRBJ1-2
CASSLVAGSNQPQHF	TGTGCCAGCAGCCTGGTAGCGGGGAGCAATCAGCCCCAGCATTTT	NA	NA	TRBV28	TRBJ1-5
CASSLSLAAYEQYF	TGTGCCAGCAGTCTCTCACTAGCGGCCTACGAGCAGTACTTC	NA	TRBD2	TRBV27	TRBJ2-7
CASSNRDRSYEQYF	TGTGCCAGCAGTAATCGGGACAGATCCTACGAGCAGTACTTC	NA	TRBD1	TRBV6-6	TRBJ2-7
CSAAGGYGYTF	TGCAGTGCGGCAGGAGGCTATGGCTACACCTTC	NA	NA	TRBV20-1	TRBJ1-2
CASSSRVAGELFF	TGTGCCAGTAGTAGCAGGGTCGCCGGGGAGCTGTTTTTT	NA	NA	TRBV19	TRBJ2-2
CATSRDRVGNTIYF	TGTGCCACCAGCAGAGATAGGGTTGGAAACACCATATATTTT	NA	NA	TRBV15	TRBJ1-3